This TCR beta chain originates from a study of T cells after yellow fever vaccination. Study summary: Fractions of limited cellularity were prepared by means of SMART-Seq v4 Ultra Low Input. Regarding the study as a whole: Compared with primary, the secondary response was weaker and peaked at day 5, not 15.

Making TCR cDNA involved 5'RACE template switching, which added UMIs and a universal primer site. MiXCR, run by TCRdb on the 5' RACE reads, gives a single entry per CDR3 protein. The repertoire holds 200,000 to 250,000 distinct CDR3 sequences, approximately 3% seen once, with less than 3.5% in the top ten. This clonotype was counted once. Its antigen is not identified. Trimming removed 4 bases from V and 8 bases from J, with 20 bases in between. This CDR3 comprises 15 residues. The source of this sequence is a man younger than 30 who received the YFV17D yellow fever vaccine. The input for sequencing was CD4+ T cells sorted from PBMCs, taken 10 days after the yellow fever booster vaccination. The chain uses TRBV12-3 or TRBV12-4 and TRBJ1-2; D is possibly TRBD1 (5 bases). CDR3 sequence (DNA): TGTGCCAGCAGTTCCGGGGGAAGAGGGGTGCGGGGCTACACCTTC. This sequence encodes CASSSGGRGVRGYTF.